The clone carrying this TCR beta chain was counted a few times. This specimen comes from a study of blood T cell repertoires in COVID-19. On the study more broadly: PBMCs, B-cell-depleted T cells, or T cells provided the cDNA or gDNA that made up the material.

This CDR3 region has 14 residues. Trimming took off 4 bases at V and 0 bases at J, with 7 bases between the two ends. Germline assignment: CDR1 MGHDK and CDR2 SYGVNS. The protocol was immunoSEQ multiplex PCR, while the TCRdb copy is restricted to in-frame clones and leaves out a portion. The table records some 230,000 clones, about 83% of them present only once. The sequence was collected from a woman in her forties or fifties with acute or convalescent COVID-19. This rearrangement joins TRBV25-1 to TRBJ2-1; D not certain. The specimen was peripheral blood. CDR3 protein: CASSAPSSYNEQFF. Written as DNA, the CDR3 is TGTGCCAGCAGTGCCCCCTCCTCCTACAATGAGCAGTTCTTC.